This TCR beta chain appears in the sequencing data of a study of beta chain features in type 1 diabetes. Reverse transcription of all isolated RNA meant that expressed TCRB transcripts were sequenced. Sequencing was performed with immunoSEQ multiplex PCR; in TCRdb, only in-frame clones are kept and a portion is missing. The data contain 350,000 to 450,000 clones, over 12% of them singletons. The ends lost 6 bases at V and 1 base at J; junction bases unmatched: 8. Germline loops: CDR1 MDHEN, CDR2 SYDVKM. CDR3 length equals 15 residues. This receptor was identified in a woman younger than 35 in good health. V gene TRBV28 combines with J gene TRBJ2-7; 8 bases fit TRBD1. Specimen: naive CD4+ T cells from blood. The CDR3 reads CASSLDRAFSYEQYF. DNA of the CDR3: TGTGCCAGCAGCTTGGACAGGGCCTTTTCCTACGAGCAGTACTTC.